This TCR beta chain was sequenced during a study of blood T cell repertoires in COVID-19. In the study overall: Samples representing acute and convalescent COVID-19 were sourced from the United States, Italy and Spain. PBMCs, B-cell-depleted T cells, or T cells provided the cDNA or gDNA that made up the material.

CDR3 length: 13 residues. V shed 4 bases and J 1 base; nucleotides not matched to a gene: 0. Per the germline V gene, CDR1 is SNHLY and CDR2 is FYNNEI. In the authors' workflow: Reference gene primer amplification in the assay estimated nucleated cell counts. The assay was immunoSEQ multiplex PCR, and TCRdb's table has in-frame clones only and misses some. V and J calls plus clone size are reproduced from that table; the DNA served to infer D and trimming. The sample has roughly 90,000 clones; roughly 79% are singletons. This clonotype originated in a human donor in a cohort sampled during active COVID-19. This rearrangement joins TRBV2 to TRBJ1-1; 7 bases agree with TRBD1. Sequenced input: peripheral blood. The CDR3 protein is CASSGDRNTEAFF. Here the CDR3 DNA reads TGTGCCAGCAGTGGGGACAGGAACACTGAAGCTTTCTTT.